This T cell receptor (beta chain) is drawn from a study of identifying expanded T cells in peripheral blood. As concerns this clone: The antigen is undetermined.

The CDR3 length is 15 residues. V was pared by 0 bases and J by 9 bases, with 16 bases between. CDR1 and CDR2 from the germline V gene are SGDLS and YYNGEE. During the collection period, no donor immune events like infections were recorded. General study points: Approximately 1.1 clones differed between technical replicates, versus approximately 17 and 20 over time.

Some clones are missing from TCRdb's copy, which holds only in-frame ones; the method was immunoSEQ multiplex PCR. The repertoire holds approximately 100,000 clones, with roughly 87% as singletons. This clonotype originated in a person aged 18 to 75 in good health. This rearrangement joins TRBV9 to TRBJ2-1, with D possibly being TRBD1 (6 bases). The sample taken for sequencing was blood. This CDR3 reads CASSVAGGLSREQFF. In nucleotides, the CDR3 is TGTGCCAGCAGCGTAGCTGGGGGCCTCTCCCGTGAGCAGTTCTTC.